The 6 T cell receptor beta chains below were found in one sample sequenced in a study of blood T cell repertoires in COVID-19. The method was immunoSEQ multiplex PCR; TCRdb's version includes in-frame clones alone and lacks a portion of them. The sample lists some 270,000 clones; roughly 89% were seen once. The sequenced sample was peripheral blood. The receptors were sampled from a woman aged 55-69 years with COVID-19, enrolled during active disease.

The V gene is TRBV11-2, the J gene TRBJ2-5; a weak D match, TRBD1 (5 bases). Deletions cut 5 bases from V and 5 bases from J, with 18 bases between. The CDR3 consists of 15 residues. CDR1 and CDR2 (germline): SGHAT, FQNNGV. CDR3: CASSPPYGALETQYF. CDR3 nucleotide sequence: TGTGCCAGCAGCCCCCCGTATGGGGCTTTGGAGACCCAGTACTTC.

The chain joins TRBV7-2 to TRBJ1-1; tentative D call: TRBD1 (5 bases). The CDR3 extends over 14 amino acids. The V gene lost 0 bases and the J gene lost 6 bases, with 11 bases spanning the gap. Germline V gene lookup returns CDR1 SGHTA and CDR2 FQGNSA. The CDR3 protein is CASSLAPLGAEAFF. CDR3 nucleotide sequence: TGTGCCAGCAGCTTAGCGCCTTTAGGGGCTGAAGCTTTCTTT.

The genes are TRBV7-9 and TRBJ1-1; D is unclear. Germline loops: CDR1 SEHNR, CDR2 FQNEAQ (reference sequence). Trimming removed 5 bases from V and 1 base from J, with 17 bases in between. CDR3 size: 16 residues. In DNA, the CDR3 is TGTGCCAGCAGCCTTCCCATTGACAAACCGAACACTGAAGCTTTCTTT. Its protein product is CASSLPIDKPNTEAFF.

The chain joins TRBV10-1 to TRBJ1-1, with D tentatively TRBD1 (5 bases). This CDR3 is built from 15 residues. V was shortened by 1 base and J by 6 bases, with 15 bases between the two germline ends. CDR1 is WNHNN, CDR2 SYGVQD, per germline (reference sequence). CDR3 nucleotides: TGCGCCAGCAGTGAGTTGCCAGGGCTTCAGCCTGAAGCTTTCTTT. Translating gives CASSELPGLQPEAFF.

V is TRBV2 and J is TRBJ1-1; D is possibly TRBD1 (5 bases). Germline CDR1 and CDR2: SNHLY and FYNNEI. V gave up 3 bases and J gave up 4 bases, with 12 bases separating them. The CDR3 is 14 amino acids. Here the CDR3 DNA reads TGTGCCAGCAGTGAGGGGGGGAGGAGCACTGAAGCTTTCTTT. Residues: CASSEGGRSTEAFF.

This clone was seen a single time. As DNA, the CDR3 is TGTGCCATCAGTGAGTCGCTGGGCACAGGGGGTTACTCCTATGGCTACACCTTC. The encoded protein is CAISESLGTGGYSYGYTF. The gene calls are TRBV10-3 and TRBJ1-2; 8 nucleotides line up with TRBD1. The CDR3 is 18 residues long. Germline V lookup: CDR1 ENHRY, CDR2 SYGVKD. Trimming removed 0 bases from V and 4 bases from J; junction bases left unmatched: 13.